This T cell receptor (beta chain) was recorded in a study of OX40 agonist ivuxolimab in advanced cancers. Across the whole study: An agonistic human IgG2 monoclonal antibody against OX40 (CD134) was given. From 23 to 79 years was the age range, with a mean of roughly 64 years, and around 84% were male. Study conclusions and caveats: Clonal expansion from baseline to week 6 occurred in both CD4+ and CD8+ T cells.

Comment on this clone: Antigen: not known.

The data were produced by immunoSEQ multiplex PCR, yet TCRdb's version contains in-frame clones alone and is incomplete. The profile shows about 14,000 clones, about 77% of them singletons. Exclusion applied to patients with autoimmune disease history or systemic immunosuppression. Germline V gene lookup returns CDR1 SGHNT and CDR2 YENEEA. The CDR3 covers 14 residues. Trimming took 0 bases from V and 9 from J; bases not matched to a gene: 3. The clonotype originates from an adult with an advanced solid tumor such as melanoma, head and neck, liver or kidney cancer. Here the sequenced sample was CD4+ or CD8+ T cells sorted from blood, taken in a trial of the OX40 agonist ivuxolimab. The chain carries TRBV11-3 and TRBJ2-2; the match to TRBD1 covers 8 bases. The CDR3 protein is CASSLEQGERELFF. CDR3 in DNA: TGTGCCAGCAGCTTAGAACAGGGGGAGCGGGAGCTGTTTTTT.